This T cell receptor (beta chain) was sequenced during a study of blood T cell repertoires in COVID-19. The overall study: Sites in the United States, Italy and Spain provided acute and convalescent COVID-19 samples. The analysed material was cDNA or gDNA that came from T cells, B-cell-depleted T cells, or PBMCs.

The data were produced by immunoSEQ multiplex PCR, yet TCRdb's version contains in-frame clones alone and is incomplete. This table has around 270,000 clones, approximately 89% appearing once. Participants' reported clinical history set cohort assignment. Exposed participants encountered a COVID-19 case during the 2 weeks preceding study entry. This TCR was recovered from a woman aged 40 to 55 who had been exposed to COVID-19. The sequencing input was PBMCs or T cells enriched from blood (not recorded which).

CDR3 residues: CASSLSTTGGQGFF. The CDR3 DNA follows: TGTGCCAGCAGTTTATCCACAACGGGGGGGCAGGGTTTCTTT. The V and J genes are TRBV28 and TRBJ1-1, with D maybe TRBD1 (6 bases). This CDR3 contains 14 residues. V was cut by 1 base and J by 13 bases, with 19 bases left in between. Germline V gene data show CDR1 as MDHEN and CDR2 as SYDVKM. Complete variable domain (other parts from reference TRBV28 and TRBJ1-1): DVKVTQSSRYLVKRTGEKVFLECVQDMDHENMFWYRQDPGLGLRLIYFSYDVKMKEKGDIPEGYSVSREKKERFSLILESASTNQTSMYLCASSLSTTGGQGFFGQGTRLTVV.